This TCR beta chain was sequenced during a study of identical twins. Study-wide findings and caveats: Beta out-of-frame sequences displayed a weaker excess of sharing between twins.

On this clonotype: Its matching antigen is unknown. An end of the junction does not agree with germline; a read error may underlie this.

Unique molecular identifiers were in the cDNA, with template-switch universal primer binding. One entry per CDR3 protein, called by TCRdb with MiXCR from the 5' RACE reads. The table lists under 900,000 distinct CDR3 sequences, 12% of them singletons. This same sample was also part of a study on yellow fever vaccine responses in identical twins.

Sequenced sample: PBMCs. This clonotype originated in a woman under 30 in good health.

CDR3 residues: CCAPKLAVSSYNEQFF. The CDR3 DNA follows: TGCTGTGCCCCGAAGCTAGCTGTGAGCTCCTACAATGAGCAGTTCTTC. The chain couples TRBV20-1 to TRBJ2-1; weak D call: TRBD2 (5 bases). Germline CDR1 and CDR2: DFQATT and SNEGSKA (reference sequence). The CDR3 loop spans 16 amino acids.